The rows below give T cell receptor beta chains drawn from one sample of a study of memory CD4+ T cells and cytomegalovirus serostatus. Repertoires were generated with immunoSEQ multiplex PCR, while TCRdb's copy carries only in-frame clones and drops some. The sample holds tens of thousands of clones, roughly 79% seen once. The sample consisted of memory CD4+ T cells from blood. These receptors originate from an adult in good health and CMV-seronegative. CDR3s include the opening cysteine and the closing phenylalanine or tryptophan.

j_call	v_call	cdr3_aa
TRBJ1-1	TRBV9	CASSPLIGNTEAFF
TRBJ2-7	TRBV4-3	CASSQRGQGGEQYF
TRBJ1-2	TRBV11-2	CASSPRQGRNYGYTF
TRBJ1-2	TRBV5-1	CASSLEGGRGYGYTF
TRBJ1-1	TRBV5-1	CASSTGQGPIGTEAFF
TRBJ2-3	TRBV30	CAWFDRDTQYF
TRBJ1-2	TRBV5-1	CASRYNRDRGLYYGYTF
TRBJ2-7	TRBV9	CASSVAGGFLHEQYF
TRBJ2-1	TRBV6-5	CASRDFGGSYNEQFF
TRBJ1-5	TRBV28	CASSLPALDRGRSSNQPQHF
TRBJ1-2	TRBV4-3	CASSQVGIYGYTF
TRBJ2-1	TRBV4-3	CASSHTPSRPAVNEQFF
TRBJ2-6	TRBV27	CASSLGEGAGNVLTF
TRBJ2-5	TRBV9	CASSVSPSETQYF
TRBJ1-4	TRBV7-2	CASSLDTVKKLFF
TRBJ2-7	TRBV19	CASSIGSSGFYEQYF
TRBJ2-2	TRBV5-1	CASSPMGQGANGELFF
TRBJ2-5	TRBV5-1	CASSLSTGGETQYF
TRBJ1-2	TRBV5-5	CASSLVAGNYGYTF
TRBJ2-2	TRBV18	CASSPGTDNTGELFF
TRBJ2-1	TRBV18	CASSQGQGSYNEQFF
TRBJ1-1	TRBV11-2	CASSTRGVGGTEAFF
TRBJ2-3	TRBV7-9	CASSFTLTGKVDTQYF
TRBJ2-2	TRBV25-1	CASTRAGDTGELFF
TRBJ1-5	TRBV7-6	CASSRGGLQPQHF
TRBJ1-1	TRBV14	CASSQDGGDEAFF
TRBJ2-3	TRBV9	CASSVSSGYSTDTQYF
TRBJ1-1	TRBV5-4	CASSLTWGLPNTEAFF
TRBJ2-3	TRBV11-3	CASSLGTDTQYF